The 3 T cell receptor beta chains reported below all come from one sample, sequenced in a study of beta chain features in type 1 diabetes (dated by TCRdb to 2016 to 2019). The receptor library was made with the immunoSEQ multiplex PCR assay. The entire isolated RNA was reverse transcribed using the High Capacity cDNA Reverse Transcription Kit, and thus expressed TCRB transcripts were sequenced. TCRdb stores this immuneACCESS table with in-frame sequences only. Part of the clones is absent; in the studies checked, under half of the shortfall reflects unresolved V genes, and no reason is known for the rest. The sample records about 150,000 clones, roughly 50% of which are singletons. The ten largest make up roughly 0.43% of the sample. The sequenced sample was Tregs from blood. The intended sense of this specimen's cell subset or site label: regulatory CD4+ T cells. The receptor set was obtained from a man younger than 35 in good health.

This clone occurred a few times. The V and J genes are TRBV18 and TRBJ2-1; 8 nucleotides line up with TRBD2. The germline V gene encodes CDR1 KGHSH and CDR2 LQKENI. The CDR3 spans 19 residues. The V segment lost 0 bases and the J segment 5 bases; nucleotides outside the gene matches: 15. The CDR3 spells CASSPPAAGAIRPDNEQFF. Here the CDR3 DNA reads TGTGCCAGCTCACCACCTGCAGCGGGAGCCATTCGACCTGACAATGAGCAGTTCTTC.

The DNA for the CDR3 is TGTGCCAGCAGCTCAACAGAAGCTTTCTTT. Translation gives CASSSTEAFF. The rearrangement joins TRBV7-9 to TRBJ1-1; D remains ambiguous. With 4 bases removed from V and 8 bases from J, the gap between germline ends came to 5 bases. CDR1 SEHNR and CDR2 FQNEAQ come from the germline V gene (reference sequence). The CDR3 is 10 residues long.

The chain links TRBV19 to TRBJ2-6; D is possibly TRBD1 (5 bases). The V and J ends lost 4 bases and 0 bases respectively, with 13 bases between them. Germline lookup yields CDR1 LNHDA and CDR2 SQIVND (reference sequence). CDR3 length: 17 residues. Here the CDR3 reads CASSTRRGSSGANVLTF. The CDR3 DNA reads TGTGCCAGTAGTACTCGAAGGGGCAGCTCTGGGGCCAACGTCCTGACTTTC.